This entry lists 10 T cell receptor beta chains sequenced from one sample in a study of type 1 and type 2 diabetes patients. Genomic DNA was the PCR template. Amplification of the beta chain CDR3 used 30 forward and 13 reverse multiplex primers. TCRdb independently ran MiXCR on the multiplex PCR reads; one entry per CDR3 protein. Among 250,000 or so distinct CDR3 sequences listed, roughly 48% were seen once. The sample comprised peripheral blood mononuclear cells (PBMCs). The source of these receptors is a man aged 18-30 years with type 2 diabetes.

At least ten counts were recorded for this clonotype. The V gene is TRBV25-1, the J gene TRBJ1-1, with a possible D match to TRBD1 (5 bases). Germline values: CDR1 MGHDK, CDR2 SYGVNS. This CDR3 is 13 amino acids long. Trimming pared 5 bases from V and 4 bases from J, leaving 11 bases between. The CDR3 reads CASSITGATEAFF. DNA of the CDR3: TGTGCCAGCAGTATAACCGGGGCCACTGAAGCTTTCTTT.

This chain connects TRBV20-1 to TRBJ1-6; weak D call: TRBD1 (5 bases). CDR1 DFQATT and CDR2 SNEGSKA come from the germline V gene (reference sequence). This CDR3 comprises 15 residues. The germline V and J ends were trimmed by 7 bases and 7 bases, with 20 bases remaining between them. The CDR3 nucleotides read TGCAGTGGACGTGGGGGGAACTCGGGGAATTCACCCCTCCACTTT. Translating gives CSGRGGNSGNSPLHF.

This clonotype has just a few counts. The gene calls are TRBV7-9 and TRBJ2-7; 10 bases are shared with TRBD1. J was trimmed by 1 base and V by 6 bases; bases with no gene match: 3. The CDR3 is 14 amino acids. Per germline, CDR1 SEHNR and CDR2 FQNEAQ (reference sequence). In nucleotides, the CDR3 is TGTGCCAGCAGGGACAGGGGGGAATCCTACGAGCAGTACTTC. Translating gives CASRDRGESYEQYF.

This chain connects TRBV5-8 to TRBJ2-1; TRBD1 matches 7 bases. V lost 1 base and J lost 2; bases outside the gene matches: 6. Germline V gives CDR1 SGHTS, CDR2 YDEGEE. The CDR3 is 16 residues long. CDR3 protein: CASSLIDRDPYNEQFF. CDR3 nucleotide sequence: TGTGCCAGCAGCTTGATTGACAGGGACCCCTACAATGAGCAGTTCTTC.

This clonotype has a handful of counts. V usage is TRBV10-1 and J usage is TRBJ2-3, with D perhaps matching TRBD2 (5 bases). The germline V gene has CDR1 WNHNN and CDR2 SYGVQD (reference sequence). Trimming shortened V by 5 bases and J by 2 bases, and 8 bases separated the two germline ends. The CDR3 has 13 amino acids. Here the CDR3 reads CASSPRDTDTQYF. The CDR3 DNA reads TGCGCCAGCAGTCCCCGGGACACAGATACGCAGTATTTT.

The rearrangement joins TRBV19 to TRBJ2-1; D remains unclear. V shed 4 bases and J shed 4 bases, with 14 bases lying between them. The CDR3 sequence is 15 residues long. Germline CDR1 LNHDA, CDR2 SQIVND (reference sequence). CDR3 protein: CASSRVWATYNEQFF. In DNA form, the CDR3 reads TGTGCCAGTAGTAGGGTTTGGGCTACATACAATGAGCAGTTCTTC.

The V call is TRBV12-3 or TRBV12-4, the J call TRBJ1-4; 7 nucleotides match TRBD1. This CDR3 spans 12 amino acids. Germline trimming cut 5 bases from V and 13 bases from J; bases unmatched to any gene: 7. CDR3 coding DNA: TGTGCCAGCAGTCCAAGACAGGGTCGACTGTTTTTT. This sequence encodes CASSPRQGRLFF.

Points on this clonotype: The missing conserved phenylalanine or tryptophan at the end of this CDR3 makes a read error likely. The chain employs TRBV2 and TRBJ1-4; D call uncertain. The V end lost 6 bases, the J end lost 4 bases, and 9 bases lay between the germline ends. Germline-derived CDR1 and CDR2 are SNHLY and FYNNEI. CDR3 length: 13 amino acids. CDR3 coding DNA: TGTGCCAGCAGACGGCAACGTAATGAAAAACTGTTTCTT. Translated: CASRRQRNEKLFL.

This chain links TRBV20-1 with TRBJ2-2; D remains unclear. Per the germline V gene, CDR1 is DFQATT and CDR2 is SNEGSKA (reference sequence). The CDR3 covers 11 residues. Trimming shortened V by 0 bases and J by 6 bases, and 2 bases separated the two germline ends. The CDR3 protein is CSAREAGELFF. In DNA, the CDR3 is TGCAGTGCTAGAGAGGCCGGGGAGCTGTTTTTT.

This CDR3 reads CASSVSWRELFF. The CDR3 DNA is TGTGCCAGCAGCGTAAGCTGGAGGGAGCTGTTTTTT. The genes are TRBV9 and TRBJ2-2; no definite D call. Trimming pared 1 base from V and 9 bases from J, leaving 7 bases between. Germline CDR1 and CDR2: SGDLS and YYNGEE. The CDR3 extends over 12 amino acids.